These 31 T cell receptor beta chains were all obtained from the same sample, sequenced in a study of T cells in Graves' hyperthyroidism and ophthalmopathy. The TCR beta CDR3 regions underwent amplification using RNA transcripts as the source. With the HTBI primer set, the TCR CDR3 went through a first round of RT-PCR. TCRdb reanalysed the multiplex PCR reads using MiXCR and keeps one entry per CDR3 protein. The table lists around 700,000 distinct CDR3 sequences, 18% of them singletons. Sequences were obtained from blood. These receptors were taken from a woman aged 45-65 years with Graves' hyperthyroidism that later progressed to Graves' ophthalmopathy.

This clonotype was observed a few times. The chain joins TRBV19 to TRBJ1-4, with D maybe TRBD1 (6 bases). This CDR3 comprises 15 residues. V was cut by 7 bases and J by 7 bases, with 19 bases left in between. Germline V gene sequence: CDR1 LNHDA, CDR2 SQIVND (reference sequence). The CDR3 bases are TGTGCCAGTAAGAAAACAGGGTCTCTTGCTGAAAAACTGTTTTTT. Amino acid sequence: CASKKTGSLAEKLFF.

The chain employs TRBV6-5 and TRBJ2-5; D may be TRBD2 (7 bases). Germline lookup yields CDR1 MNHEY and CDR2 SVGAGI. This CDR3 has 15 residues. Trimming left V 2 bases short and J 1 base short, with 11 bases between. The CDR3 region is CASSYGGGRQETQYF. CDR3 coding DNA: TGTGCCAGCAGTTACGGCGGGGGCCGCCAAGAGACCCAGTACTTC.

This chain joins TRBV12-5 and TRBJ1-3, with 8 bases matching TRBD1. The CDR3 extends over 15 amino acids. The junction had 6 bases not matched to a gene; V was cut back by 1 base and J by 7 bases. CDR1 and CDR2 from the germline V gene are LGHNT and FRNRAP. CDR3 in amino acids: CASGLGQGFGNTIYF. Here the CDR3 DNA reads TGTGCTAGTGGTTTGGGACAGGGGTTCGGGAACACCATATATTTT.

CDR3 protein: CSARGGRKYNEQFF. CDR3 DNA sequence: TGCAGTGCTAGAGGTGGACGGAAATACAATGAGCAGTTCTTC. This rearrangement joins TRBV20-1 to TRBJ2-1; D not resolved. The length of the CDR3 is 14 residues. Trimming removed 1 base at V and 4 bases at J, with 11 bases between. In germline, CDR1 is DFQATT, CDR2 SNEGSKA (reference sequence).

This clonotype has a count of ten or more. The J gene is TRBJ2-2, the V gene TRBV6-1; 13 bases agree with TRBD2. Unmatched junction bases numbered 10, after V lost 6 bases and J lost 0 bases. This CDR3 comprises 19 residues. Looked up from germline, CDR1 is MNHNS and CDR2 is SASEGT. CDR3 amino acids: CASSAGLAGIPSNTGELFF. The CDR3 DNA sequence: TGTGCCAGCAGCGCGGGACTAGCGGGAATCCCCTCGAACACCGGGGAGCTGTTTTTT.

The CDR3 spells CASSGTVLNYGYTF. CDR3 in DNA: TGTGCCAGCAGCGGGACAGTTCTTAACTATGGCTACACCTTC. V usage is TRBV11-2 and J usage is TRBJ1-2; 7 nucleotides align to TRBD1. In germline, CDR1 is SGHAT, CDR2 FQNNGV. V trimming: 5 bases; J trimming: 1 base; junction bases outside the gene matches: 4. The CDR3 covers 14 residues. Based on the CDR3 plus reference TRBV11-2 and TRBJ1-2, the full variable domain is EAGVAQSPRYKIIEKRQSVAFWCNPISGHATLYWYQQILGQGPKLLIQFQNNGVVDDSQLPKDRFSAERLKGVDSTLKIQPAKLEDSAVYLCASSGTVLNYGYTFGSGTRLTVV.

The rearrangement links TRBV12-3 or TRBV12-4 to TRBJ1-2; 7 nucleotides match TRBD1. CDR3 length: 16 residues. V shed 2 bases and J 3 bases; nucleotides not matched to a gene: 9. CDR3 sequence: CASSLFIGGADYGYTF. CDR3 bases: TGTGCCAGCAGTTTATTCATAGGGGGCGCGGACTATGGCTACACCTTC.

This clonotype was observed at least ten times. The chain is built from TRBV7-9 and TRBJ2-3; D is possibly TRBD1 or TRBD2 (5 bases each). The germline V gene encodes CDR1 SEHNR and CDR2 FQNEAQ (reference sequence). V was shortened by 6 bases and J by 6 bases, with 10 bases between the two germline ends. The CDR3 has 12 residues. The CDR3 DNA is TGTGCCAGCAGGGACGGGGCGGATACGCAGTATTTT. Translated, it gives CASRDGADTQYF.

The chain combines TRBV2 with TRBJ2-5, with D possibly matching TRBD1 (6 bases). Germline V gives CDR1 SNHLY, CDR2 FYNNEI. This CDR3 region has 15 residues. Trimming removed 6 bases at V and 4 bases at J, with 18 bases between. The CDR3 sequence is CASSNHRDGIETQYF. The CDR3 nucleotides are TGTGCCAGCAGCAACCACAGGGATGGGATAGAGACCCAGTACTTC.

About this clonotype itself: Just one base apart from a much larger clone, this may be a read error. The chain couples TRBV6-2 or TRBV6-3 to TRBJ1-1; no firm D call. This CDR3 is 14 amino acids long. CDR1 MNHEY and CDR2 SVGEGT come from the germline V gene. CDR3 in amino acids: CASRASAMNTGAFF. CDR3 in DNA: TGTGCCAGCAGGGCATCGGCGATGAACACTGGAGCTTTCTTT.

The CDR3 region has the DNA TGTGCCAGCAGCCCATTTATCAACAATGAGCAGTTCTTC. This gives the protein CASSPFINNEQFF. This chain connects TRBV14 to TRBJ2-1; D unclear. V was pared by 4 bases and J by 5 bases, with 9 bases between. CDR1 and CDR2 from the germline V gene are SGHDN and FVKESK. CDR3 length: 13 amino acids.

With respect to this clonotype: The junction and the germline gene differ at one end; a read error may be behind it. The rearrangement joins TRBV27 to TRBJ2-7, with D unresolved. Germline CDR1 MNHEY, CDR2 SMNVEV (reference sequence). This CDR3 is 13 amino acids long. The CDR3 DNA reads TGTGCCAGCAGCCCTGACAACTTGAACGAGCGGTACTTC. It codes for CASSPDNLNERYF.

This chain uses TRBV9 with TRBJ2-3; TRBD2 matches 7 bases. Looked up from germline, CDR1 is SGDLS and CDR2 is YYNGEE. There are 17 residues in the CDR3. V was clipped by 0 bases and J by 0 bases; unmatched bases: 7. Here the CDR3 DNA reads TGTGCCAGCAGCGTAGGAAATGTGGGAGGGAGCACAGATACGCAGTATTTT. Its translation: CASSVGNVGGSTDTQYF. Based on the CDR3 plus reference TRBV9 and TRBJ2-3, the full variable domain is DSGVTQTPKHLITATGQRVTLRCSPRSGDLSVYWYQQSLDQGLQFLIQYYNGEERAKGNILERFSAQQFPDLHSELNLSSLELGDSALYFCASSVGNVGGSTDTQYFGPGTRLTVL.

This clonotype was detected many times. The CDR3 sequence is CSADGLANEQFF. Here the CDR3 DNA reads TGCAGTGCAGACGGACTAGCAAATGAGCAGTTCTTC. This chain links TRBV20-1 with TRBJ2-1, with 8 bases that match TRBD2. CDR1 is DFQATT and CDR2 is SNEGSKA in the germline V gene (reference sequence). The CDR3 runs 12 residues. The junction had 5 bases not matched to a gene; V was cut back by 6 bases and J by 7 bases.

Many counts were recorded for this clonotype. The genes are TRBV27 and TRBJ1-5; the match to TRBD1 covers 7 bases. This CDR3 region has 14 residues. Germline lookup yields CDR1 MNHEY and CDR2 SMNVEV (reference sequence). Losses at the gene ends were 6 bases for V and 5 bases for J; bases not matched to a gene: 7. CDR3 region: CASSAQGQHQPQHF. DNA of the CDR3: TGTGCCAGCAGCGCCCAGGGACAGCATCAGCCCCAGCATTTT.

The chain joins TRBV9 to TRBJ1-2; 8 nucleotides align to TRBD1. The length of the CDR3 is 15 residues. The trim removed 0 bases at V and 7 bases at J, leaving 8 bases unmatched. CDR1 SGDLS and CDR2 YYNGEE come from the germline V gene. The chain's CDR3 is CASSVADRGEAGYTF. DNA of the CDR3: TGTGCCAGCAGCGTAGCCGACAGGGGTGAGGCTGGCTACACCTTC.

In its sample, this clonotype was seen many times. The chain recombines TRBV3-1 with TRBJ1-1; 7 bases fit TRBD1. The CDR3 loop spans 16 amino acids. Trimming at V came to 5 bases and at J to 0 bases, leaving 9 bases not matched to a gene. Germline loops: CDR1 LGHDT, CDR2 YNNKEL (reference sequence). The CDR3 bases are TGTGCCAGCAGCGAGGAGACAGGGACTTTGAACACTGAAGCTTTCTTT. The encoded protein is CASSEETGTLNTEAFF.

This clonotype was found many times. The gene calls are TRBV30 and TRBJ2-2; perhaps TRBD2 as D (6 bases). The V end was cut by 2 bases, the J end by 7 bases, with 11 bases between. This CDR3 is 13 amino acids long. Per germline, CDR1 GTSNPN and CDR2 SVGIG (reference sequence). The CDR3 DNA sequence: TGTGCCTGGAGTACGAGGGGAGGCGGGGAGCTGTTTTTT. It yields the protein CAWSTRGGGELFF.

The gene calls are TRBV7-8 and TRBJ1-4; a possible D gene is TRBD1 (6 bases). The CDR3 sequence is 15 residues long. The germline CDR1 and CDR2 sequences are SGHVS and FQNEAQ. V was shortened by 0 bases and J by 8 bases, with 13 bases between the two germline ends. CDR3 amino acids: CASSLAPTGREKLFF. Written as DNA, the CDR3 is TGTGCCAGCAGCTTAGCGCCGACAGGACGAGAAAAACTGTTTTTT.

This clonotype was counted ten times or more. The rearrangement uses TRBV10-3 and TRBJ2-3; 12 nucleotides match TRBD2. This CDR3 is 16 amino acids long. Germline CDR1 and CDR2: ENHRY and SYGVKD. V shed 3 bases and J 5 bases; nucleotides not matched to a gene: 6. The CDR3 sequence is CAISDWTSGEKDTQYF. The DNA of the CDR3 is TGTGCCATCAGTGATTGGACTAGCGGGGAAAAAGATACGCAGTATTTT.

V and J are TRBV7-9 and TRBJ2-6, with D perhaps matching TRBD1 or TRBD2 (5 bases each). V was clipped by 5 bases and J by 0 bases, with 17 bases between them. CDR3 size: 18 residues. CDR1 is SEHNR and CDR2 is FQNEAQ in the germline V gene (reference sequence). The CDR3 nucleotides are TGTGCCAGCAGCCCCCGTTTTGGTGGGGGCTCTGGGGCCAACGTCCTGACTTTC. Protein product: CASSPRFGGGSGANVLTF.

This clonotype has at least ten counts. The chain is built from TRBV6-1 and TRBJ2-2; D is possibly TRBD1 (6 bases). CDR3 length equals 13 residues. Germline lookup yields CDR1 MNHNS and CDR2 SASEGT. V was shortened by 7 bases and J by 7 bases, with 13 bases between the two germline ends. The chain's CDR3 is CASKKGVNGELFF. In DNA form, the CDR3 reads TGTGCCAGCAAGAAGGGGGTGAACGGGGAGCTGTTTTTT.

The chain carries TRBV7-2 and TRBJ2-5; D is perhaps TRBD2 (7 bases). Germline CDR1 and CDR2: SGHTA and FQGNSA. The germline V and J ends were trimmed by 2 bases and 5 bases, with 15 bases remaining between them. The CDR3 runs to 15 residues. Here the CDR3 reads CASSLSRKGGETQYF. CDR3 bases: TGTGCCAGCAGCTTAAGTCGGAAGGGGGGGGAGACCCAGTACTTC. Full variable domain (rest looked up from reference TRBV7-2 and TRBJ2-5): GAGVSQSPSNKVTEKGKDVELRCDPISGHTALYWYRQSLGQGLEFLIYFQGNSAPDKSGLPSDRFSAERTGGSVSTLTIQRTQQEDSAVYLCASSLSRKGGETQYFGPGTRLLVL.

This clonotype was seen a few times. The rearrangement links TRBV7-3 to TRBJ2-4, with no clear D. CDR1 and CDR2 (germline): SGHTA, FQGTGA. The CDR3 totals 14 residues. V lost 2 bases and J 6 bases, leaving 11 bases between the germline ends. The CDR3 is CASSLQRGSNIQYF. The CDR3 bases are TGTGCCAGCAGCTTACAGCGCGGATCAAACATTCAGTACTTC.

The gene calls are TRBV7-9 and TRBJ1-1; D ambiguous. CDR1 SEHNR and CDR2 FQNEAQ come from the germline V gene (reference sequence). This CDR3 has 16 amino acids. V lost 4 bases to trimming and J lost 1 base, with 16 bases between them. CDR3: CASSSIPIGKNTEAFF. The DNA for the CDR3 is TGTGCCAGCAGCTCTATCCCGATAGGAAAGAACACTGAAGCTTTCTTT.

This clonotype was seen many times. The genes are TRBV2 and TRBJ1-1; D ambiguous. This CDR3 contains 12 residues. V was shortened by 5 bases and J by 4 bases, with 8 bases between the two germline ends. The V gene's germline CDR1 is SNHLY and CDR2 FYNNEI. The CDR3, as DNA: TGTGCCAGCAGTAGCGGGAGCACTGAAGCTTTCTTT. Translated, it gives CASSSGSTEAFF.

In its sample, this clonotype was seen a few times. The chain has TRBV12-3 or TRBV12-4 and TRBJ1-3, with a tentative D call TRBD1 (6 bases). This CDR3 spans 17 amino acids. Trimming cost V 0 bases and J 0 bases, with 12 bases left between them. CDR3 sequence reads: CASSLALGGASGNTIYF. The CDR3 nucleotides are TGTGCCAGCAGTTTAGCCCTGGGGGGGGCCTCTGGAAACACCATATATTTT.

In this sample, this clonotype turned up many times. The V call is TRBV20-1, the J call TRBJ2-2, with D tentatively TRBD2 (5 bases). This CDR3 has 13 amino acids. Germline V gene sequence: CDR1 DFQATT, CDR2 SNEGSKA (reference sequence). Trimming shortened V by 5 bases and J by 0 bases, and 7 bases separated the two germline ends. CDR3 in amino acids: CSARAANTGELFF. The CDR3 DNA sequence: TGCAGTGCTCGAGCGGCGAACACCGGGGAGCTGTTTTTT.

This clonotype was observed at least ten times. The chain recombines TRBV5-1 with TRBJ2-7; D not certain. V lost 5 bases, J lost 4 bases, and 13 bases lay in between. CDR1 and CDR2 (germline): SGHRS, YFSETQ. This CDR3 has 13 amino acids. The CDR3 here is CASSGRAGYEQYF. The CDR3 DNA sequence: TGCGCCAGCAGTGGGCGAGCTGGGTACGAGCAGTACTTC.

This clonotype came up many times. V usage is TRBV11-2 and J usage is TRBJ1-4; D gene ambiguous. CDR1 SGHAT and CDR2 FQNNGV come from the germline V gene. The ends were cut back, 5 bases at V and 0 bases at J, with 13 bases in the middle. This CDR3 contains 16 residues. CDR3 nucleotides: TGTGCCAGCAGCCCCGCACAGCGAACAACTAATGAAAAACTGTTTTTT. Protein: CASSPAQRTTNEKLFF.

The chain uses TRBV5-1 and TRBJ2-5; maybe TRBD2 (5 bases). Germline lookup yields CDR1 SGHRS and CDR2 YFSETQ. The CDR3 spans 14 residues. The V gene lost 4 bases and the J gene lost 2 bases, with 12 bases spanning the gap. CDR3 amino acids: CASSVLGVQETQYF. CDR3 in DNA: TGCGCCAGCAGCGTCCTCGGGGTACAAGAGACCCAGTACTTC.